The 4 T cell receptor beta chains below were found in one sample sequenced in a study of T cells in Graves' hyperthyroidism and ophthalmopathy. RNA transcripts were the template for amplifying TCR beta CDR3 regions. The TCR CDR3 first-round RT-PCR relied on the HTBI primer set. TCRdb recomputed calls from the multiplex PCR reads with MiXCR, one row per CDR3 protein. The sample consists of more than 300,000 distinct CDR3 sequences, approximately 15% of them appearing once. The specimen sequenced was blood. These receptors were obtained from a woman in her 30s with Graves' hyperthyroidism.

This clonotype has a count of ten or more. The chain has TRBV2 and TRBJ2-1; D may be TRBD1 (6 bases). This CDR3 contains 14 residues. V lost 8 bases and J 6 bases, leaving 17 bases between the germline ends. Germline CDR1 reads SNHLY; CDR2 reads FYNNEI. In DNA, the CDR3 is TGTGCCAGCTCGGCCAGGGGTCCAGCCAATGAGCAGTTCTTC. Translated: CASSARGPANEQFF.

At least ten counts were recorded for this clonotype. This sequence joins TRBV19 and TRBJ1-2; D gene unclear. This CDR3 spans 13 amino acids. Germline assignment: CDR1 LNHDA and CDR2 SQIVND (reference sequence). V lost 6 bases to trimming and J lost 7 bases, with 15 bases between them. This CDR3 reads CASRSSRSGGYTF. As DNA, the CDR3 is TGTGCCAGTAGATCCTCGAGGTCCGGTGGCTACACCTTC.

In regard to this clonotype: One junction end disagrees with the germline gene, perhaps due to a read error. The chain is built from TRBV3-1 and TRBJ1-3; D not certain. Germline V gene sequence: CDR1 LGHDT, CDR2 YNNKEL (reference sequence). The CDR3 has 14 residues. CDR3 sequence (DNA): TGTGCCAGCAACCAAGAGGACCGTGGAAACACCATATATTTT. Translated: CASNQEDRGNTIYF.

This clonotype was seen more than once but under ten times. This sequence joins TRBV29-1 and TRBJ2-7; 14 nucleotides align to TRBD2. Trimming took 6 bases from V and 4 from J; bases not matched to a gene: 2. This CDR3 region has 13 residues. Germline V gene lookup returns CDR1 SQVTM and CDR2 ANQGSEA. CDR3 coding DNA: TGCAGCGTGCGACTAGCGGGAGGGTACGAGCAGTACTTC. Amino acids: CSVRLAGGYEQYF.